This TCR beta chain emerged from a study of technical replicates of blood from several donors. This table comes from immunoSEQ multiplex PCR, and its TCRdb copy is limited to in-frame clones, with some not included. The sample lists roughly 80,000 clones; around 94% were seen once. V dropped 0 bases and J dropped 4 bases, with 8 bases sitting between them. This CDR3 is built from 13 residues. CDR1 and CDR2 (germline): SGHRS, YFSETQ. J is TRBJ2-7 and V is TRBV5-1; unclear D gene. The specimen sequenced was T cells isolated from PBMCs. This TCR derives from a human donor in good health. CDR3 bases: TGCGCCAGCAGCTTGGCCTCAGGTTACGAGCAGTACTTC. Residues: CASSLASGYEQYF.